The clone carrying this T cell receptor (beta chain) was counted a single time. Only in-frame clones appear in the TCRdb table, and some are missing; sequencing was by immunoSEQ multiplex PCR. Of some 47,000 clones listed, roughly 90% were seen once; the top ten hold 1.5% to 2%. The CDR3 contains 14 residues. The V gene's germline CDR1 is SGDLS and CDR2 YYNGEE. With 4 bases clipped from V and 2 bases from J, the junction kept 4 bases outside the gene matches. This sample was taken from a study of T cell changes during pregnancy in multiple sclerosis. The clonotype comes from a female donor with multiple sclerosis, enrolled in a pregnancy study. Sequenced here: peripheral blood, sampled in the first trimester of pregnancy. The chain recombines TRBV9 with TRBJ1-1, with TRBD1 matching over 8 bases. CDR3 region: CASSSGQGNTEAFF. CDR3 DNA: TGTGCCAGCAGCTCCGGACAGGGAAACACTGAAGCTTTCTTT.